This T cell receptor (beta chain) was recorded in a study of graft-versus-host responses after intestinal transplantation. For the study at large: Isolated intestinal, liver-intestinal, or multivisceral transplants had been given to the recipients.

Concerning this clone: Its antigen is as yet unknown.

Study results and limitations: Recipient marrow harbored GvH clones, some of which surfaced first in ileum or blood.

Sequencing used immunoSEQ multiplex PCR; TCRdb keeps in-frame clones, though not all of them. The sample includes over 85,000 clones, over 90% of them seen just once. CDR1 MNHNY and CDR2 SVGAGI come from the germline V gene (reference sequence). V shed 2 bases and J 1 base; nucleotides not matched to a gene: 7. CDR3 size: 16 residues. This TCR derives from a human donor who was the organ donor for an intestinal transplant. V is TRBV6-6 and J is TRBJ2-7; 8 nucleotides match TRBD1. The material sequenced was unstimulated CD4+ T cells sorted from spleen or lymph node cells, taken before transplant. This CDR3 is CASSYPRGPYSYEQYF. The CDR3 DNA follows: TGTGCCAGCAGTTACCCCAGGGGGCCCTATTCCTACGAGCAGTACTTC.